The TCR beta chain described here comes from a study of blood T cell repertoires in COVID-19. For the study at large: PBMCs, B-cell-depleted T cells, or T cells were the source of the cDNA or gDNA that made up the material.

Concerning this clone: At one end the junction does not follow the germline gene, possibly because of a read error.

Clones were read by immunoSEQ multiplex PCR, and TCRdb kept only the in-frame ones, dropping some. This table holds under 75,000 clones, around 80% found once. In germline, CDR1 is SSHAT, CDR2 FNYEAQ (reference sequence). The CDR3 length is 15 residues. Material: peripheral blood. The receptor comes from a man in his sixties with acute or convalescent COVID-19. The chain couples TRBV7-7 to TRBJ2-5, with unresolved D. CDR3 protein: CASSLVGSVQETQYF. CDR3 DNA: TGTGCTAGCAGCTTAGTTGGCTCAGTGCAAGAGACCCAGTACTTC.